These T cell receptor beta chains were read from a single sample in a study of neurological immune-mediated disorders. MiXCR was run by TCRdb on the 5' RACE reads, yielding one entry per CDR3 protein. The table shows about 71,000 distinct CDR3 sequences, with roughly 15% occurring only once. The sequencing sample was made of PBMCs. Receptors originate from a female donor with HTLV-1-associated myelopathy (HAM/TSP). CDR3s include the opening cysteine and the closing phenylalanine or tryptophan. Each record gives: J gene, V gene, D gene, clone size, CDR3 protein, CDR3 DNA. The D gene is left open where the match is weak. Clone size appears in some rows only: once, few, many, or a class for an expanded clone.

TRBJ2-2,TRBV20-1,NA,many,CSAREPGARKTGELFF,TGCAGTGCTAGAGAACCGGGGGCGCGGAAAACCGGGGAGCTGTTTTTT
TRBJ1-2,TRBV12-3/TRBV12-4,TRBD1,many,CASTSIDRVKDGYTF,TGTGCCAGCACCTCAATTGACAGGGTAAAGGATGGCTACACCTTC
TRBJ1-2,TRBV5-1,NA,many,CASSLEGTNNYGYTF,TGCGCCAGCAGCTTGGAAGGGACAAATAACTATGGCTACACCTTC
TRBJ2-3,TRBV5-5,NA,many,CASSQDTDTQYF,TGTGCCAGCAGTCAGGACACGGATACGCAGTATTTT
TRBJ2-3,TRBV20-1,NA,many,CSATRVRGTSTDTQYF,TGCAGTGCAACGCGAGTACGGGGCACTAGCACAGATACGCAGTATTTT
TRBJ1-1,TRBV24-1,NA,many,CATSDTRTGNTEAFF,TGTGCCACCAGTGATACGAGGACGGGCAACACTGAAGCTTTCTTT
TRBJ1-5,TRBV28,TRBD1,many,CASSLTGFTNQPQHF,TGTGCCAGCAGTTTGACAGGGTTTACCAATCAGCCCCAGCATTTT
TRBJ2-1,TRBV5-5,TRBD2,many,CASSLGRVAGGPGEQFF,TGTGCCAGCAGCTTGGGTAGGGTAGCGGGGGGGCCGGGTGAGCAGTTCTTC
TRBJ1-2,TRBV6-2/TRBV6-3,NA,many,CASSAWDYSTYGYTF,TGTGCCAGCAGCGCTTGGGATTACAGCACTTATGGCTACACCTTC
TRBJ2-3,TRBV20-1,TRBD2,many,CSARDYSTQYF,TGCAGTGCCCGGGACTATAGTACGCAGTATTTT
TRBJ2-2,TRBV27,NA,many,CASSGRDTGELFF,TGTGCCAGCAGCGGCAGGGACACCGGGGAGCTGTTTTTT
TRBJ2-3,TRBV10-3,TRBD1,many,CAISPDRDSDTQYF,TGTGCCATCAGCCCGGACAGGGACTCAGATACGCAGTATTTT
TRBJ2-7,TRBV5-6,NA,many,CASSPPGFSYEQYF,TGTGCCAGCAGCCCGCCGGGTTTCTCCTACGAGCAGTACTTC
TRBJ2-1,TRBV9,TRBD1,many,CASTIGGTGVNEQFF,TGTGCCAGCACCATAGGGGGGACAGGGGTTAATGAGCAGTTCTTC
TRBJ1-4,TRBV2,NA,many,CASSERVRSEKLFF,TGTGCCAGCAGTGAGAGGGTGCGGAGTGAAAAACTGTTTTTT
TRBJ2-1,TRBV5-1,TRBD2,many,CASSPFSGGAEQFF,TGCGCCAGCAGCCCTTTCAGCGGGGGGGCCGAGCAGTTCTTC
TRBJ2-1,TRBV20-1,TRBD2,many,CSVRTSPGTYNEQFF,TGCAGTGTCAGGACTAGCCCTGGCACCTACAATGAGCAGTTCTTC
TRBJ2-2,TRBV7-3,TRBD2,NA,CAGSPSGGPSTGELFF,TGTGCCGGCAGCCCAAGCGGGGGGCCGTCGACCGGGGAGCTGTTTTTT
TRBJ2-1,TRBV20-1,NA,many,CSARPLDSGYNEQFF,TGCAGTGCTAGACCCCTCGATTCCGGCTACAATGAGCAGTTCTTC
TRBJ2-7,TRBV28,NA,many,CASRDLAYEQYF,TGTGCCAGCAGGGACCTTGCCTACGAGCAGTACTTC
TRBJ2-2,TRBV11-2,NA,many,CASGGEGANTGELFF,TGTGCCAGCGGCGGGGAAGGGGCGAACACCGGGGAGCTGTTTTTT
TRBJ2-3,TRBV12-5,TRBD2,many,CASTSANTDTQYF,TGTGCTAGTACTAGCGCCAACACAGATACGCAGTATTTT
TRBJ1-6,TRBV12-3/TRBV12-4,NA,NA,CASSLNFRAGQNNSPLHF,TGTGCCAGCAGTTTAAATTTCCGGGCCGGACAAAATAATTCACCCCTCCACTTT
TRBJ1-1,TRBV3-1,NA,many,CASSQAGRVTEAFF,TGTGCCAGCAGCCAAGCGGGCAGGGTCACTGAAGCTTTCTTT
TRBJ1-2,TRBV6-2/TRBV6-3,NA,many,CASSDNRGYTF,TGTGCCAGCAGTGATAATAGAGGCTACACCTTC
TRBJ2-5,TRBV6-5,TRBD2,many,CASSYNPGLEAETQYF,TGTGCCAGCAGTTACAATCCGGGACTAGAGGCGGAGACCCAGTACTTC
TRBJ2-7,TRBV6-5,NA,many,CASRRDGGYEQYF,TGTGCCAGCAGGCGGGACGGGGGCTACGAGCAGTACTTC
TRBJ2-5,TRBV10-2,TRBD2,many,CASSERLAGETQYF,TGCGCCAGCAGTGAGAGACTAGCGGGAGAGACCCAGTACTTC
TRBJ2-1,TRBV11-2,NA,many,CASSLVGHCLF,TGTGCCAGCAGCTTAGTCGGACATTGTCTCTTC
TRBJ2-2,TRBV25-1,NA,many,CASSEWGGPGELFF,TGTGCCAGCAGTGAATGGGGGGGCCCCGGGGAGCTGTTTTTT
TRBJ2-5,TRBV20-1,NA,once,CSARPGQPHETQYF,TGCAGTGCTAGACCCGGACAGCCCCATGAGACCCAGTACTTC
TRBJ2-1,TRBV5-1,NA,many,CASCSGACSEQFF,TGCGCCAGCTGCTCGGGGGCCTGTAGTGAGCAGTTCTTC
TRBJ1-5,TRBV18,TRBD1,NA,CASSPGTGASQPQHF,TGTGCCAGCTCACCAGGGACAGGGGCCAGTCAGCCCCAGCATTTT
TRBJ1-1,TRBV5-5,NA,NA,CASSFFSMGDTEAFF,TGTGCCAGCAGCTTTTTCTCAATGGGCGACACTGAAGCTTTCTTT
TRBJ2-3,TRBV10-1,NA,many,CASSELGRGTDTQYF,TGCGCCAGCAGTGAGCTTGGCAGAGGCACAGATACGCAGTATTTT
TRBJ2-1,TRBV4-2,NA,many,CASSQGGGRVSSYNEQFF,TGTGCCAGCAGCCAAGGGGGTGGAAGGGTGAGCTCCTACAATGAGCAGTTCTTC
TRBJ2-1,TRBV18,TRBD2,many,CASSPGTSGRANEQFF,TGTGCCAGCTCACCAGGGACTAGCGGGAGGGCCAATGAGCAGTTCTTC
TRBJ2-7,TRBV10-2,TRBD2,few,CASSESGTTAGEQYF,TGCGCCAGCAGCGAATCCGGGACTACAGCGGGAGAGCAGTACTTC
TRBJ1-4,TRBV5-1,NA,NA,CASSKSTLAGGEKLFF,TGCGCCAGCAGCAAAAGCACCCTCGCTGGAGGTGAAAAACTGTTTTTT
TRBJ2-3,TRBV20-1,NA,medium-sized,CSATSTGQGTTDTQYF,TGCAGTGCTACGTCCACGGGGCAGGGGACCACAGATACGCAGTATTTT
TRBJ2-3,TRBV7-2,NA,many,CASSDISGSSTDTQYF,TGTGCCAGCAGTGACATTAGCGGATCCAGCACAGATACGCAGTATTTT